The clone carrying this TCR beta chain appeared a single time. This record belongs to a study of blood T cell repertoires in COVID-19. The method was immunoSEQ multiplex PCR; TCRdb's version includes in-frame clones alone and lacks a portion of them. The sample gives 80,000 or so clones, roughly four fifths of which show up once; approximately 7.3% is in the top ten. Germline-derived CDR1 and CDR2 are SGHDT and YYEEEE. J was trimmed by 4 bases and V by 4 bases; bases with no gene match: 4. The CDR3 is 14 amino acids. This TCR derives from a human donor in a cohort sampled during active COVID-19. The sequenced material came from peripheral blood. The chain combines TRBV5-6 with TRBJ2-7; the match to TRBD2 covers 11 bases. The CDR3 sequence is CASSHRLAGYEQYF. The CDR3 nucleotides are TGTGCCAGCAGCCACCGACTAGCGGGGTACGAGCAGTACTTC.